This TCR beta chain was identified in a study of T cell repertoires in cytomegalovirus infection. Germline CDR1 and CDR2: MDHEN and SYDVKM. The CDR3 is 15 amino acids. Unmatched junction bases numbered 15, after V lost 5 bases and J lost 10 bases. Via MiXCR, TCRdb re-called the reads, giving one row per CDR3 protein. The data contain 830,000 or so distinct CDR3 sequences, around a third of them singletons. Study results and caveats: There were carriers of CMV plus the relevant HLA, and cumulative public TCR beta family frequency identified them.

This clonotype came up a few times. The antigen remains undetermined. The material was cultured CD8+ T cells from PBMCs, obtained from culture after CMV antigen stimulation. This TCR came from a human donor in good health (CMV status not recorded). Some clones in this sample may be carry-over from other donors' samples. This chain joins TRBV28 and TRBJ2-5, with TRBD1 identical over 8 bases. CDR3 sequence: CASSPSGGAGVSQYF. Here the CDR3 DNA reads TGTGCCAGCAGTCCCTCAGGGGGCGCGGGCGTGAGCCAGTACTTC.